This TCR beta chain was identified in a study of T cells in Graves' hyperthyroidism and ophthalmopathy. Overall study results and limits: A median roughly six months before onset, the model predicted ophthalmopathy.

Stable Graves' hyperthyroidism meant no ophthalmopathy progression within 18 months. Hyperthyroidism had been newly diagnosed in patients aged 18 to 65, and its duration was under 2 months. The CDR3 contains 14 residues. V gave up 4 bases and J gave up 5 bases; unmatched junction bases: 3. Germline CDR1 and CDR2: SEHNR and FQNEAQ (reference sequence). Regions amplified from RNA transcripts were the TCR beta CDR3 regions. When the TCR CDR3 underwent first-round RT-PCR, the HTBI primer set was used. TCRdb ran MiXCR on the multiplex PCR reads and lists one entry per CDR3 protein. In the table there are approximately 400,000 distinct CDR3 sequences, roughly 14% of which are singletons. The sample holds many counts of this clonotype. What it binds is unknown.

The clonotype was recovered from a woman aged 55-69 years with Graves' hyperthyroidism. The chain recombines TRBV7-9 with TRBJ2-1; 9 bases agree with TRBD1. The sample consisted of blood. DNA for the CDR3: TGTGCCAGCAGCTCACAGGGGGCTAACAATGAGCAGTTCTTC. Translation gives CASSSQGANNEQFF.